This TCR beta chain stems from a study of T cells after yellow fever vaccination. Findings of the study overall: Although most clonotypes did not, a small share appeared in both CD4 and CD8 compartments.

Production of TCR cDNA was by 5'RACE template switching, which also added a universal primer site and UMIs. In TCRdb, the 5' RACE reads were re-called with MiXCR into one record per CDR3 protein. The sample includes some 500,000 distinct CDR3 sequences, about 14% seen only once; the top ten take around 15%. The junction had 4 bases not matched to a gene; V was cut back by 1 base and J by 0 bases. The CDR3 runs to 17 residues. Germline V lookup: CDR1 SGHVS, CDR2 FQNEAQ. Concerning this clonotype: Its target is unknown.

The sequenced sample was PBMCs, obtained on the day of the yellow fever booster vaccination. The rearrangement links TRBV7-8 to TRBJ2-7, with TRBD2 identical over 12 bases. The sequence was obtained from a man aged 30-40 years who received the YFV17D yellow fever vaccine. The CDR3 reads CASSLVGLAGNSYEQYF. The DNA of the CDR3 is TGTGCCAGCAGCTTAGTCGGACTAGCGGGGAACTCCTACGAGCAGTACTTC. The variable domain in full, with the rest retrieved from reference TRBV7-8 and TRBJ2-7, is GAGVSQSPRYKVAKRGQDVALRCDPISGHVSLFWYQQALGQGPEFLTYFQNEAQLDKSGLPSDRFFAERPEGSVSTLKIQRTQQEDSAVYLCASSLVGLAGNSYEQYFGPGTRLTVT.